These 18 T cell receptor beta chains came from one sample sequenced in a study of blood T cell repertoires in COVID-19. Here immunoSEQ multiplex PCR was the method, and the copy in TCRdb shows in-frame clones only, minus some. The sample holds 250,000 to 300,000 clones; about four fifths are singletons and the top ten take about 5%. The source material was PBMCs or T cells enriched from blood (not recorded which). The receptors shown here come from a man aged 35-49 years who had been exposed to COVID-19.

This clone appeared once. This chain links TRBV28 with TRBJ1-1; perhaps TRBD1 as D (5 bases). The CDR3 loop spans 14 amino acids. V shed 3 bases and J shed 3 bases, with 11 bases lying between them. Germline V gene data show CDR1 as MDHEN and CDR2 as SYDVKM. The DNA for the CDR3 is TGTGCCAGCAGTTTGTCCAGGGTTTACACTGAAGCTTTCTTT. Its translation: CASSLSRVYTEAFF.

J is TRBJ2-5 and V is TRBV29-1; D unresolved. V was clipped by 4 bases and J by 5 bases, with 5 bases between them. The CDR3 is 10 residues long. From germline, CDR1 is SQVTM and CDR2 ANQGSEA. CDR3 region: CSVGTETQYF. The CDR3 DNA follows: TGCAGCGTTGGTACTGAGACCCAGTACTTC.

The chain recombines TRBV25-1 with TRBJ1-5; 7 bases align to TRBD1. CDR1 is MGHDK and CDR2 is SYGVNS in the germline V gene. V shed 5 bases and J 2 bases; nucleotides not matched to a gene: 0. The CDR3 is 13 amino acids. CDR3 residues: CASSQGGNQPQHF. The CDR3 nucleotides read TGTGCCAGCAGTCAGGGGGGCAATCAGCCCCAGCATTTT.

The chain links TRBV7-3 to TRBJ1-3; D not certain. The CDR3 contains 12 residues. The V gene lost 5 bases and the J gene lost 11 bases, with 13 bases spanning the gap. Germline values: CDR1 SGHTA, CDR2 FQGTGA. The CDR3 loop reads CASSQSGSPIYF. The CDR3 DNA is TGTGCCAGCAGCCAATCTGGGAGTCCCATATATTTT.

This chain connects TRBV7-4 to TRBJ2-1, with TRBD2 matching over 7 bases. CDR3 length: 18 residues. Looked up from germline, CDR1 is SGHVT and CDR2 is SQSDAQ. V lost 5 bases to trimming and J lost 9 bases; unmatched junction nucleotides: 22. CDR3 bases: TGTGCCAGCAGCCCTCCCCTTTTTTTGGCGGGAGTAGTCACTGAGCAGTTCTTC. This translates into CASSPPLFLAGVVTEQFF.

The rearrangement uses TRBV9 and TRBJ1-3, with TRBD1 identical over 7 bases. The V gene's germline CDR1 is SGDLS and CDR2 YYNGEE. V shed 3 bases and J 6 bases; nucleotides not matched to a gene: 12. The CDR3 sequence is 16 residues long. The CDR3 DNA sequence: TGTGCCAGCAGCGCGGCGACAGGGTGGGCATTAAACACCATATATTTT. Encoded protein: CASSAATGWALNTIYF. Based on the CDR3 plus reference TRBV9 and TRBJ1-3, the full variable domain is DSGVTQTPKHLITATGQRVTLRCSPRSGDLSVYWYQQSLDQGLQFLIQYYNGEERAKGNILERFSAQQFPDLHSELNLSSLELGDSALYFCASSAATGWALNTIYFGEGSWLTVV.

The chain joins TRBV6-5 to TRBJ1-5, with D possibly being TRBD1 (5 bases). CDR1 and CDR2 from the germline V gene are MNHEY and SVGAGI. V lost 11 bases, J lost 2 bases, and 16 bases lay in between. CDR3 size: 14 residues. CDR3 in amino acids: CAEIIREGNQPQHF. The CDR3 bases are TGTGCCGAAATTATCAGGGAGGGCAATCAGCCCCAGCATTTT.

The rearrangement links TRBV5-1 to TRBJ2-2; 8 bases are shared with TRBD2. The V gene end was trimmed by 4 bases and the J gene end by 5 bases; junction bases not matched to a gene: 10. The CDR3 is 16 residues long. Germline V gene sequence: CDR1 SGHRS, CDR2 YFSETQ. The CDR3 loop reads CASSQPGGRRTGELFF. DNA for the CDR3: TGCGCCAGCAGCCAACCTGGCGGGAGGCGGACCGGGGAGCTGTTTTTT. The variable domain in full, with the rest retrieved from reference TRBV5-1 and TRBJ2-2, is KAGVTQTPRYLIKTRGQQVTLSCSPISGHRSVSWYQQTPGQGLQFLFEYFSETQRNKGNFPGRFSGRQFSNSRSEMNVSTLELGDSALYLCASSQPGGRRTGELFFGEGSRLTVL.

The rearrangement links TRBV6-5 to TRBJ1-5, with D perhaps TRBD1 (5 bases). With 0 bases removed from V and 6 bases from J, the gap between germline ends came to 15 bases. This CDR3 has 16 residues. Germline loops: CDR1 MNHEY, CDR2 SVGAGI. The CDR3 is CASSYSAAGGGQPQHF. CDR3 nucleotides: TGTGCCAGCAGTTACTCGGCAGCGGGGGGAGGTCAGCCCCAGCATTTT.

CDR3 nucleotides: TGTGCCACCAGCAGAGATCATTTGAGTTGGGCGCGTTCCTACGAGCAGTACTTC. Encoded protein: CATSRDHLSWARSYEQYF. This sequence joins TRBV15 and TRBJ2-7, with no clear D. Germline V CDR1 and CDR2: LNHNV, YYDKDF (reference sequence). The CDR3 runs 18 residues. V lost 0 bases to trimming and J lost 1 base, with 19 bases between them.

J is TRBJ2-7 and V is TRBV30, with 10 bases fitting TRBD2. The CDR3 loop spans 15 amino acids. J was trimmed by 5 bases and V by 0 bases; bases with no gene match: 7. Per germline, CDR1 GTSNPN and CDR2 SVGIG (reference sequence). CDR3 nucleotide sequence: TGTGCCTGGAGTGTATCTAGCGGGAGTTTCCACGAGCAGTACTTC. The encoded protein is CAWSVSSGSFHEQYF. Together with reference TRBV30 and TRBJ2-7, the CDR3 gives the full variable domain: SQTIHQWPATLVQPVGSPLSLECTVEGTSNPNLYWYRQAAGRGLQLLFYSVGIGQISSEVPQNLSASRPQDRQFILSSKKLLLSDSGFYLCAWSVSSGSFHEQYFGPGTRLTVT.

CDR3 region: CASSPSDRRANEQFF. CDR3 DNA: TGTGCCAGCTCACCCTCGGACAGGAGGGCCAATGAGCAGTTCTTC. The chain is built from TRBV18 and TRBJ2-1, with D possibly matching TRBD1 (7 bases). The CDR3 runs 15 residues. V dropped 3 bases and J dropped 6 bases, with 15 bases sitting between them. Germline CDR1 is KGHSH and CDR2 is LQKENI.

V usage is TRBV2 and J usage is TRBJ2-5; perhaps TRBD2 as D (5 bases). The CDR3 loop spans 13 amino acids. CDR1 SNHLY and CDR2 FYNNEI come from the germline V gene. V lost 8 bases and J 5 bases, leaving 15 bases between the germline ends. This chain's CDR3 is CASVQSGWETQYF. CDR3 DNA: TGTGCCAGCGTACAGTCGGGGTGGGAGACCCAGTACTTC.

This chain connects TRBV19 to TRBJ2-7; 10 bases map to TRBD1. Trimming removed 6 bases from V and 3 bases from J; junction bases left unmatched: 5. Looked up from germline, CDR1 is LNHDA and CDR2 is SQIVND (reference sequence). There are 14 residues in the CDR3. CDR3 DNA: TGTGCCAGTAGATTCGACAGGGGGCACTACGAGCAGTACTTC. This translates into CASRFDRGHYEQYF.

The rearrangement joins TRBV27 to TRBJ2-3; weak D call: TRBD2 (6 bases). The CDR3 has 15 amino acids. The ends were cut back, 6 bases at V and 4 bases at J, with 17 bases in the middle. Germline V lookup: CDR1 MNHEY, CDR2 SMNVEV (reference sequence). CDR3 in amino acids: CASRPTGTLADTQYF. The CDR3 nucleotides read TGTGCCAGCAGGCCAACCGGGACTCTGGCAGATACGCAGTATTTT.

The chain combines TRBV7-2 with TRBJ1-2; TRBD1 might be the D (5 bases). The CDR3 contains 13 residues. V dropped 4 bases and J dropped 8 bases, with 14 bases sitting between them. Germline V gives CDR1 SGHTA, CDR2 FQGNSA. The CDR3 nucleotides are TGTGCCAGCAGCTGGGGCTTTAGTGGGGGCTACACCTTC. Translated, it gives CASSWGFSGGYTF.

CDR3 in amino acids: CASSERQGVGEKLFF. CDR3 sequence (DNA): TGCGCCAGCAGTGAGCGACAGGGAGTGGGAGAAAAACTGTTTTTT. This chain connects TRBV10-1 to TRBJ1-4, with TRBD1 matching 7 bases. The V segment lost 2 bases and the J segment 8 bases; nucleotides outside the gene matches: 8. From germline, CDR1 is WNHNN and CDR2 SYGVQD (reference sequence). The CDR3 has 15 amino acids.

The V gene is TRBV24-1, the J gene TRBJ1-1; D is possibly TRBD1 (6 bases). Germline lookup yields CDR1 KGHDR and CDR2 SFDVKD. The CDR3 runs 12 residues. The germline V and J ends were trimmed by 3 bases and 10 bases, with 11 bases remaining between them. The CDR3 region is CATSDRRGAAFF. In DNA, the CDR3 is TGTGCCACCAGTGATCGACGGGGGGCAGCTTTCTTT.